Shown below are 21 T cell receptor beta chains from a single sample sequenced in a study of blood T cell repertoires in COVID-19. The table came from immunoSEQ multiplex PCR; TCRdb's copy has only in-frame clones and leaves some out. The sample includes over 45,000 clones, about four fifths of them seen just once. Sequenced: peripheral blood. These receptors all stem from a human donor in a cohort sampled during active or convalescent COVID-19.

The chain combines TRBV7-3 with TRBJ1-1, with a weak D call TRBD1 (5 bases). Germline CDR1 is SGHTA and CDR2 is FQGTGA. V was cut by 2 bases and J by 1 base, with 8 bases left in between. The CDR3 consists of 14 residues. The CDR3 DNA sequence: TGTGCCAGCAGCTTAGGACACCAGAACACTGAAGCTTTCTTT. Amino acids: CASSLGHQNTEAFF. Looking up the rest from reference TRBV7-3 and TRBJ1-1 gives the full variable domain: GAGVSQTPSNKVTEKGKYVELRCDPISGHTALYWYRQSLGQGPEFLIYFQGTGAADDSGLPNDRFFAVRPEGSVSTLKIQRTERGDSAVYLCASSLGHQNTEAFFGQGTRLTVV.

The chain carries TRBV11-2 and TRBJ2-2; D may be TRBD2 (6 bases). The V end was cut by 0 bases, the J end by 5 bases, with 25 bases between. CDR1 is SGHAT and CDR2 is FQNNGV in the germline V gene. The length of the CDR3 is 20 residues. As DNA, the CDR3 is TGTGCCAGCAGCTTAGATTCCCTCCCCGTTATGGGGCGGGGAACCGGGGAGCTGTTTTTT. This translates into CASSLDSLPVMGRGTGELFF.

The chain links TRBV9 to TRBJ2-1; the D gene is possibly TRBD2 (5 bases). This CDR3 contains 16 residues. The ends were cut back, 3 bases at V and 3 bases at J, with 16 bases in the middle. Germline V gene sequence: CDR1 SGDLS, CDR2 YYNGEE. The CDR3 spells CASSASAPGSYNEQFF. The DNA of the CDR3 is TGTGCCAGCAGCGCCAGCGCACCGGGGAGCTACAATGAGCAGTTCTTC.

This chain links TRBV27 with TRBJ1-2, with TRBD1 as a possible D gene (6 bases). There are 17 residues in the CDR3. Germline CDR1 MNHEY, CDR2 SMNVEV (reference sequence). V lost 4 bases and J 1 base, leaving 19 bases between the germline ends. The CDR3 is CASSSMGADGLNYGYTF. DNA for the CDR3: TGTGCCAGCAGTTCCATGGGGGCGGACGGGCTTAACTATGGCTACACCTTC.

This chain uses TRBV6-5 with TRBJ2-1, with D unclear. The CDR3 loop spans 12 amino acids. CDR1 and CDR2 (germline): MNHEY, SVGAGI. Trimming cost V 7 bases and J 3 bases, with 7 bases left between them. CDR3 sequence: CASITDYNEQFF. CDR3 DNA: TGTGCCAGCATCACAGACTACAATGAGCAGTTCTTC.

The CDR3 DNA is TGTGCCAGCAGCTCGGGACAGGGGGCTATGAACACTGAAGCTTTCTTT. Its protein is CASSSGQGAMNTEAFF. V usage is TRBV5-6 and J usage is TRBJ1-1; 12 positions agree with TRBD1. The length of the CDR3 is 16 residues. Per the germline V gene, CDR1 is SGHDT and CDR2 is YYEEEE. V lost 3 bases and J lost 0; bases outside the gene matches: 3.

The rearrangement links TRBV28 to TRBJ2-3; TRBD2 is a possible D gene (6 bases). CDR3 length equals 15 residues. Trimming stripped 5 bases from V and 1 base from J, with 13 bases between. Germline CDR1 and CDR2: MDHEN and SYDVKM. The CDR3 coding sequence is TGTGCCAGCAGTGGTGGGGGGTCGGGCACAGATACGCAGTATTTT. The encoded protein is CASSGGGSGTDTQYF.

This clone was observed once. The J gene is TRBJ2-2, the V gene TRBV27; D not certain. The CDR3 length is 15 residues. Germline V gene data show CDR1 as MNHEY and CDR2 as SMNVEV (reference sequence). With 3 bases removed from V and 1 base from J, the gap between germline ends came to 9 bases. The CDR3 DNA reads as TGTGCCAGCAGTTTTATTTCCGGGAACACCGGGGAGCTGTTTTTT. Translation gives CASSFISGNTGELFF.

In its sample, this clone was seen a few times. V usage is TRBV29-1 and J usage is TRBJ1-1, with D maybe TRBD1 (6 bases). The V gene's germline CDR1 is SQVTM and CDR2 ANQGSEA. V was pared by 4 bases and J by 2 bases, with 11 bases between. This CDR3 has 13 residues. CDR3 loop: CSVAGHVNTEAFF. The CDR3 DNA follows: TGCAGCGTTGCGGGACACGTAAACACTGAAGCTTTCTTT.

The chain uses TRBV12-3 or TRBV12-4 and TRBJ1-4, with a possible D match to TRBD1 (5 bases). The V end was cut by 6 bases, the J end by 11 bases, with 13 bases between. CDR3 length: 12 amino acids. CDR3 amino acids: CASRGGGFKLFF. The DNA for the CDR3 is TGTGCCAGCAGGGGCGGGGGGTTTAAACTGTTTTTT.

The CDR3 DNA reads as TGTGCCAGCAGCTTACAGACAGGGGCCCATGGCTACACCTTC. Translating gives CASSLQTGAHGYTF. This rearrangement joins TRBV7-8 to TRBJ1-2, with 8 bases that match TRBD1. Trimming cost V 2 bases and J 6 bases; bases outside gene matches: 5. Germline-derived CDR1 and CDR2 are SGHVS and FQNEAQ. This CDR3 has 14 amino acids.

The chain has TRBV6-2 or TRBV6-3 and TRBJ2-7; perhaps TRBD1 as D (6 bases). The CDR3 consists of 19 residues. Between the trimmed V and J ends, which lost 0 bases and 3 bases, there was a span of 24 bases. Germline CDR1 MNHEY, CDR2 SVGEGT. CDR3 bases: TGTGCCAGCAGTTACTCGATCGTCGCAGACAGGTCCTCGTTCTACGAGCAGTACTTC. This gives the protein CASSYSIVADRSSFYEQYF.

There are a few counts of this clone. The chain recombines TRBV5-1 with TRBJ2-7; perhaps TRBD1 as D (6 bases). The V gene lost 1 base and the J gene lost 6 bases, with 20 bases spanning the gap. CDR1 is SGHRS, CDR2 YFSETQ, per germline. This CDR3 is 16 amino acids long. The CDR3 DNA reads TGCGCCAGCAGCTTGTTGGTTGCAGGGGAAAAGGGCGAGCAGTACTTC. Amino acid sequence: CASSLLVAGEKGEQYF.

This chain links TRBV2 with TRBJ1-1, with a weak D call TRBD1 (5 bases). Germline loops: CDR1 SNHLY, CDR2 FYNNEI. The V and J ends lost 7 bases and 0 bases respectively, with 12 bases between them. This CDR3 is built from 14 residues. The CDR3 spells CASKVAGLNTEAFF. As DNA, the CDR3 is TGTGCCAGCAAGGTGGCAGGGTTGAACACTGAAGCTTTCTTT. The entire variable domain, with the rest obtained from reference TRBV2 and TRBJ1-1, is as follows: EPEVTQTPSHQVTQMGQEVILRCVPISNHLYFYWYRQILGQKVEFLVSFYNNEISEKSEIFDDQFSVERPDGSNFTLKIRSTKLEDSAMYFCASKVAGLNTEAFFGQGTRLTVV.

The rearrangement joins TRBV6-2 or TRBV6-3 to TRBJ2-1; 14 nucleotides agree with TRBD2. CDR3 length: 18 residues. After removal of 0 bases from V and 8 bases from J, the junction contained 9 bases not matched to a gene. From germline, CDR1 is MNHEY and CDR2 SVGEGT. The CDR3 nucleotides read TGTGCCAGCAGTTACTCCCCCATCGGACTAGCGGGGGGTGATGAGCAGTTCTTC. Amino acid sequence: CASSYSPIGLAGGDEQFF.

CDR3 loop: CASSVGQGASGANVLTF. CDR3 DNA sequence: TGTGCCAGCAGCGTAGGACAGGGGGCGTCTGGGGCCAACGTCCTGACTTTC. V is TRBV9 and J is TRBJ2-6, with 10 bases matching TRBD1. V lost 0 bases and J lost 1; bases outside the gene matches: 1. CDR3 length equals 17 residues. Germline values: CDR1 SGDLS, CDR2 YYNGEE.

The CDR3 region is CASSEVREETQYF. The CDR3 DNA reads as TGTGCCAGCAGTGAAGTCAGGGAAGAGACCCAGTACTTC. This chain joins TRBV2 and TRBJ2-5, with a weak D call TRBD1 (5 bases). This CDR3 contains 13 residues. From germline, CDR1 is SNHLY and CDR2 FYNNEI. V shed 1 base and J shed 3 bases, with 6 bases lying between them.

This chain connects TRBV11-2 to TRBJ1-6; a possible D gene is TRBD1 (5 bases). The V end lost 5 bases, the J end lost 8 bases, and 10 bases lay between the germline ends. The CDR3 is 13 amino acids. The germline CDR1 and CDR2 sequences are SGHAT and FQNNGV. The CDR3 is CASSPQGDSPLHF. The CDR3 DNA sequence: TGTGCCAGCAGCCCCCAGGGCGATTCACCCCTCCACTTT.

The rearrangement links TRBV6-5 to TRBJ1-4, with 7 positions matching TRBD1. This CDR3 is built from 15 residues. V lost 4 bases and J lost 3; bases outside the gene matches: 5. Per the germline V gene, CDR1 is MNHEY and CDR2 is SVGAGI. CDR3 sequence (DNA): TGTGCCAGCAGTTTCCGACAGGGACCTAATGAAAAACTGTTTTTT. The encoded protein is CASSFRQGPNEKLFF.

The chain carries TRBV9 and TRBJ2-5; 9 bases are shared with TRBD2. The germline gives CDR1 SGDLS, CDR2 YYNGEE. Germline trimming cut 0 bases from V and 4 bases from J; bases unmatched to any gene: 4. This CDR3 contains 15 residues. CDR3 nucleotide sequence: TGTGCCAGCAGCGTAGGTAGCGGGGGTACAGAGACCCAGTACTTC. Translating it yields CASSVGSGGTETQYF.

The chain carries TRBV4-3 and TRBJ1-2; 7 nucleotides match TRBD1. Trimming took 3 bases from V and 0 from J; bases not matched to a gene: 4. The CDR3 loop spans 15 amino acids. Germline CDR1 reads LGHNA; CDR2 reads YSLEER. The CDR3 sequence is CASSQTTGPNYGYTF. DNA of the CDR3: TGCGCCAGCAGCCAGACGACAGGGCCTAACTATGGCTACACCTTC.